This T cell receptor (beta chain) was retrieved from a study of T cells in Graves' hyperthyroidism and ophthalmopathy. RNA transcripts yielded amplified TCR beta CDR3 regions. The TCR CDR3 first-round RT-PCR relied on the HTBI primer set. TCRdb independently ran MiXCR on the multiplex PCR reads; one entry per CDR3 protein. The profile shows approximately 370,000 distinct CDR3 sequences, around 14% of them singletons. The germline CDR1 and CDR2 sequences are DFQATT and SNEGSKA (reference sequence). The CDR3 totals 13 residues. Trimming took off 1 base at V and 2 bases at J, with 8 bases between the two ends. Patients aged 18 to 65 had newly diagnosed hyperthyroidism of under 2 months' duration.

V is TRBV20-1 and J is TRBJ2-5; D gene ambiguous. Material for sequencing was blood. The clonotype was recovered from a woman younger than 45 with Graves' hyperthyroidism. Here the CDR3 reads CSARGGKQETQYF. Written as DNA, the CDR3 is TGCAGTGCTAGAGGTGGAAAGCAAGAGACCCAGTACTTC.